This T cell receptor beta chain appears in the sequencing data of a study of cytomegalovirus exposure and HLA in healthy donors (dated by TCRdb to 2017 to 2019). Regarding the research as a whole: A later analysis indicated that the 130 or so validation repertoires were generated on the platform also employed for the approximately 690 repertoires of the first cohort. A separate validation cohort of 100 to 150 different subjects was used in addition to the roughly 670-subject first cohort. The aim of the study was to test whether cataloging public T cell receptors could identify signatures of past pathogen exposure. The study combined high-throughput TCR immunosequencing, statistical association of individual TCRs with disease status, and machine learning to predict cytomegalovirus infection status. Results and caveats for the whole study, not just this receptor: The classifier was reported to diagnose cytomegalovirus status with high specificity and sensitivity in both the original and validation cohorts. Most TCR sequences were seen in very few donors, while some public TCRs were found in many individuals. In a later analysis, TCRs clustered in the first cohort were found to also tend to co-occur in the 110 or so validation repertoires, with 94% of cluster scores above 0. A later analysis lacked HLA typing for the validation cohort, so it scored co-occurrence in that cohort across all 110 or so repertoires. A few of the identified cytomegalovirus-associated TCR beta chains were confirmed in vitro to be specific for cytomegalovirus antigens. The authors suggested that the approach could potentially be extended to other disease states and immunological phenotypes. A total of 164 TCR beta chains were listed by the study as associated with cytomegalovirus.

CDR1 and CDR2, per the germline V gene, are MGHRA and YSYEKL. V is trimmed back by 7 bases and J by 6 bases, and the junction contains 10 bases that no gene match accounts for. Its CDR3 holds 15 amino acids, cysteine through phenylalanine. CDR3 DNA only is kept here, 45 bases in frame from base 1. Receptor amplification or capture employed the immunoSEQ multiplex PCR assay. The authors' pipeline ran thus. To diagnose cytomegalovirus status from the catalog of TCR beta chain sequences, a statistical classification framework was built. In TCRdb, the immuneACCESS table is reduced to in-frame sequences with V and J assigned. These tables do not hold every clone; where another copy was compared, an unresolved V gene accounts for under half, and the others remain unexplained. D and trimming were read from the DNA, whereas the V and J calls and clone size are those reported in that table. This sample lists some 80,000 clones; 90% to 95% were detected once. The top ten clones comprise 0.55% to 0.75% of the sample.

Comments on this clone: Its antigen is unknown. No clone much larger than this one lies a single base away; base qualities are absent.

The donors were included in the validation cohort of 130 or so subjects, a group kept apart from the roughly 700-subject first cohort. The sequence was collected from a woman between 18 and 29 years old in good health and CMV-seronegative. Sequencing was done on a sample of PBMCs. The receptor chain draws on TRBV4-1 and TRBJ1-2; TRBD1 lines up with 11 middle nucleotides. In nucleotides, the sequence is TGCGCCAGCACCCACGGACAGGGGGCAACCGATGGCTACACCTTC. Its protein is CASTHGQGATDGYTF.